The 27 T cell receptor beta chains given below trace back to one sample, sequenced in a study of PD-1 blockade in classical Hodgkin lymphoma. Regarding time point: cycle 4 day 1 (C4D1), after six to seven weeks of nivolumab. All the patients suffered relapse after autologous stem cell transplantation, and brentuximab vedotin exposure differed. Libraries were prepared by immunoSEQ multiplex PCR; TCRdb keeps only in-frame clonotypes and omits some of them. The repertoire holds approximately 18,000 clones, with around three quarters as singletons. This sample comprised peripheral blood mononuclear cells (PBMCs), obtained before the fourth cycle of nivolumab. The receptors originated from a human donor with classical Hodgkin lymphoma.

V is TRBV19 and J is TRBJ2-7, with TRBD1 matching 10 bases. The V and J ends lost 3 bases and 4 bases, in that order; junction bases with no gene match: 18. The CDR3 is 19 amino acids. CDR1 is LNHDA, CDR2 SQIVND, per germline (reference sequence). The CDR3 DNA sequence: TGTGCCAGTAGTATTAGGGGCCCCAGCGACAGGGGGCGGATTTACGAGCAGTACTTC. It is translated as CASSIRGPSDRGRIYEQYF.

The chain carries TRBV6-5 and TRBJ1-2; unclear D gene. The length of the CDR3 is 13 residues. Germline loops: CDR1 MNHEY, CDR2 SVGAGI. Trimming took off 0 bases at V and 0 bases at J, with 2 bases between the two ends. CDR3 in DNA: TGTGCCAGCAGTTACTCGACTAACTATGGCTACACCTTC. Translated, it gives CASSYSTNYGYTF.

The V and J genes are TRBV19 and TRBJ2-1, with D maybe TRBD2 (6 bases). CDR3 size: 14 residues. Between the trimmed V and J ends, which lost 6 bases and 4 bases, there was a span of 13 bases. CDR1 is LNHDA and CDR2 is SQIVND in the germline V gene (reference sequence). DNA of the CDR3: TGTGCCAGTAGCCCGGGACTCACATACAATGAGCAGTTCTTC. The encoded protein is CASSPGLTYNEQFF. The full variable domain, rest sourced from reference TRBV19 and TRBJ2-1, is DGGITQSPKYLFRKEGQNVTLSCEQNLNHDAMYWYRQDPGQGLRLIYYSQIVNDFQKGDIAEGYSVSREKKESFPLTVTSAQKNPTAFYLCASSPGLTYNEQFFGPGTRLTVL.

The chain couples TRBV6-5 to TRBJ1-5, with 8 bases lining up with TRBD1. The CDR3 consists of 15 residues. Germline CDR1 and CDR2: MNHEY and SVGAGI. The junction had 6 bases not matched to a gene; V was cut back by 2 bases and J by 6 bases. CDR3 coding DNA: TGTGCCAGCAGTTACGGCTCAGGGGGCGGTCAGCCCCAGCATTTT. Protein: CASSYGSGGGQPQHF.

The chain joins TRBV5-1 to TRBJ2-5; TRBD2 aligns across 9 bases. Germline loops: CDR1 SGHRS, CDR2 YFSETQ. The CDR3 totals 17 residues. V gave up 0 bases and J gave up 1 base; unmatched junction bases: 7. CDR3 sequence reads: CASSLEPTSGSQETQYF. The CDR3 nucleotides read TGCGCCAGCAGCTTGGAGCCGACTAGCGGTTCCCAAGAGACCCAGTACTTC.

CDR3 bases: TGTGCCAGCAGTTTACGCGTTTCCTACGAGCAGTACTTC. It yields the protein CASSLRVSYEQYF. The chain has TRBV27 and TRBJ2-7; D remains ambiguous. This CDR3 comprises 13 residues. Per germline, CDR1 MNHEY and CDR2 SMNVEV (reference sequence). Trimming removed 2 bases from V and 1 base from J, with 6 bases in between.

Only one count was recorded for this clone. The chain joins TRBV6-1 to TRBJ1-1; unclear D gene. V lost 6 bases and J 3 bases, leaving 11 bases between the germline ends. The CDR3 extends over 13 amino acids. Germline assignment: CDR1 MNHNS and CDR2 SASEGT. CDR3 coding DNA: TGTGCCAGCAGGGGAGGACGATACACTGAAGCTTTCTTT. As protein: CASRGGRYTEAFF.

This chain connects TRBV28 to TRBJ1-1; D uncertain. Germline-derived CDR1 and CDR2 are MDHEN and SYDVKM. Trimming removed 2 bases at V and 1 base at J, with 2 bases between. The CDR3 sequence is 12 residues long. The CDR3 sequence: CASSLQNTEAFF. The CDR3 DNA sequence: TGTGCCAGCAGTTTACAGAACACTGAAGCTTTCTTT. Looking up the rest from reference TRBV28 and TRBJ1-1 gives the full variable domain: DVKVTQSSRYLVKRTGEKVFLECVQDMDHENMFWYRQDPGLGLRLIYFSYDVKMKEKGDIPEGYSVSREKKERFSLILESASTNQTSMYLCASSLQNTEAFFGQGTRLTVV.

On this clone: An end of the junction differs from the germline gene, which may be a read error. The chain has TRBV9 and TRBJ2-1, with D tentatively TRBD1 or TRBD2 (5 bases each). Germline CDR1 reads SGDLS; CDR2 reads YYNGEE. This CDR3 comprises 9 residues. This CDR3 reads CASGDLLVF. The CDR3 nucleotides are TGTGCCAGCGGGGACCTGTTAGTCTTC.

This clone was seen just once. As DNA, the CDR3 is TGCGCCAGCAGCCAAGAATCTGCGGGGGTGAGGTACTTC. Protein: CASSQESAGVRYF. The rearrangement links TRBV4-1 to TRBJ2-7; 7 bases align to TRBD2. Germline V gives CDR1 MGHRA, CDR2 YSYEKL. The ends lost 0 bases at V and 12 bases at J; junction bases unmatched: 8. CDR3 length: 13 amino acids.

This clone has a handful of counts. This CDR3 reads CASSSRLLTDTQYF. CDR3 bases: TGTGCCAGCAGCTCCCGTTTGCTCACAGATACGCAGTATTTT. The chain recombines TRBV7-2 with TRBJ2-3; D gene unclear. The germline CDR1 and CDR2 sequences are SGHTA and FQGNSA. Trimming took off 4 bases at V and 2 bases at J, with 10 bases between the two ends. This CDR3 comprises 14 residues.

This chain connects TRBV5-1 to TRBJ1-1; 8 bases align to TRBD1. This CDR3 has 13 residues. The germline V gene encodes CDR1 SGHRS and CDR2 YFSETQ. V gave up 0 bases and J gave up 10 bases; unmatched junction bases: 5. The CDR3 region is CASSLGQGAGAFF. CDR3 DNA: TGCGCCAGCAGCTTGGGGCAGGGGGCGGGAGCTTTCTTT.

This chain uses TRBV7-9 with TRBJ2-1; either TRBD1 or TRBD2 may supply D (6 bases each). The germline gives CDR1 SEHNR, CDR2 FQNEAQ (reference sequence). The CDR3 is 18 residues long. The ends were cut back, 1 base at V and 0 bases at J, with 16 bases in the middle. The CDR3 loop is CASSLEGGWGSSYNEQFF. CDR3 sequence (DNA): TGTGCCAGCAGCTTAGAGGGGGGTTGGGGGAGCTCCTACAATGAGCAGTTCTTC.

The DNA of the CDR3 is TGTGCCAGCAGCTTAGTCGTGGGATCCTACAATGAGCAGTTCTTC. Its protein product is CASSLVVGSYNEQFF. The J gene is TRBJ2-1, the V gene TRBV7-6, with no clear D. The CDR3 has 15 amino acids. With 1 base removed from V and 1 base from J, the gap between germline ends came to 8 bases. From germline, CDR1 is SGHVS and CDR2 FNYEAQ.

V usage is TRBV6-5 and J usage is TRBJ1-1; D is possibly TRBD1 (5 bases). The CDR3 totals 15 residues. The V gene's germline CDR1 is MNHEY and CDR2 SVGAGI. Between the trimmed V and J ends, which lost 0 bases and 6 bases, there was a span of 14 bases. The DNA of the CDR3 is TGTGCCAGCAGTTACTCCTCGGGGAGGGGCGCTGAAGCTTTCTTT. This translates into CASSYSSGRGAEAFF.

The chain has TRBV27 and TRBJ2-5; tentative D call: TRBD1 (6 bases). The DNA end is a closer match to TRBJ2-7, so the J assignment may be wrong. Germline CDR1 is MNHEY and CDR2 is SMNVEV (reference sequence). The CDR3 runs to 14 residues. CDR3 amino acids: CASSSGTRVYEQYF. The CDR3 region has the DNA TGTGCCAGCAGTTCCGGGACACGGGTCTACGAGCAGTACTTC.

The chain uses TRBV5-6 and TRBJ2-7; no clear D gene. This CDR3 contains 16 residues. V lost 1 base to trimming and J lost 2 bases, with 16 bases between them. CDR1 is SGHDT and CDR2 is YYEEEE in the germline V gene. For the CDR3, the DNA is TGTGCCAGCAGCTTGCCTCACTCATACGGAACCTACGAGCAGTACTTC. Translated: CASSLPHSYGTYEQYF.

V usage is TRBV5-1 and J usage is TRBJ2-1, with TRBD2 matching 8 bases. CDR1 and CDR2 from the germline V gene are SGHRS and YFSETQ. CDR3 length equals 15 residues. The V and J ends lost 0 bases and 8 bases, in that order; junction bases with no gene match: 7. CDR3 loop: CASSLVGLAGDEQFF. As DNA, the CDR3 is TGCGCCAGCAGCTTGGTCGGACTAGCTGGGGATGAGCAGTTCTTC.

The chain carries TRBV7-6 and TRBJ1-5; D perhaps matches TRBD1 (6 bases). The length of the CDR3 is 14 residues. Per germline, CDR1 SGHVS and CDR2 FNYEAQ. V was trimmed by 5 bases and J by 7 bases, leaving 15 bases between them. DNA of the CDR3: TGTGCCAGCAGCCCGGCAGGGGCTGGACAGCCCCAGCATTTT. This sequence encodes CASSPAGAGQPQHF.

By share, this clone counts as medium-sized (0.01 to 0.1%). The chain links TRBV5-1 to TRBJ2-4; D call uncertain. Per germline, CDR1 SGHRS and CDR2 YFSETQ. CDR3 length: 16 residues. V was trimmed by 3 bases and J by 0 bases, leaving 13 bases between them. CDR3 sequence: CASSSNELLAKNIQYF. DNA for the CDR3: TGCGCCAGCAGCTCGAACGAATTACTAGCCAAAAACATTCAGTACTTC.

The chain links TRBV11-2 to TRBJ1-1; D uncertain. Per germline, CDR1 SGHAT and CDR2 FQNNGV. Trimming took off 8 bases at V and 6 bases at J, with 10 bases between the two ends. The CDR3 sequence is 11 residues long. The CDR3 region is CASGVMAEAFF. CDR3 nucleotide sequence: TGTGCCAGCGGCGTGATGGCTGAAGCTTTCTTT.

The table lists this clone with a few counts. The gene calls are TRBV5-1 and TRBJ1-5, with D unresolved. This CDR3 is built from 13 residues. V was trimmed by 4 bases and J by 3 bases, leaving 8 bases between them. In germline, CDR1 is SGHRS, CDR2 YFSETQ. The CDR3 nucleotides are TGCGCCAGCAGCCCCGGACCCAATCAGCCCCAGCATTTT. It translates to CASSPGPNQPQHF.

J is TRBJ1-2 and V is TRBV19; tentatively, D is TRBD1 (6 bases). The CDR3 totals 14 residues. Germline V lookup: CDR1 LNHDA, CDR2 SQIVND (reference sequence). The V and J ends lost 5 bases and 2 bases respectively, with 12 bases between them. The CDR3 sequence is CASSAGHINYGYTF. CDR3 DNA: TGTGCCAGTAGTGCGGGACATATCAACTATGGCTACACCTTC.

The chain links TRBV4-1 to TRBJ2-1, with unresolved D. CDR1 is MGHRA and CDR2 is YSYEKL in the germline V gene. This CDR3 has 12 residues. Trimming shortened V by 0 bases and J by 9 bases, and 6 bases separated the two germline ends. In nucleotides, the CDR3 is TGCGCCAGCAGCCAAGAGGTAGGTGAGCAGTTCTTC. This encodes CASSQEVGEQFF.

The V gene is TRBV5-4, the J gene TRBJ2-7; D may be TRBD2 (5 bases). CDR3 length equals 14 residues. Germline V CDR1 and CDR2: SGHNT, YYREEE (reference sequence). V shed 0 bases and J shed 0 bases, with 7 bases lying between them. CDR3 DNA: TGTGCCAGCAGCTTGGAGCGGCACTCCTACGAGCAGTACTTC. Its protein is CASSLERHSYEQYF.

DNA for the CDR3: TGTGCCAGCAGTTACTCCCGACAGGGAAGCTACACCTTC. Encoded protein: CASSYSRQGSYTF. The rearrangement uses TRBV6-5 and TRBJ1-2; 7 nucleotides agree with TRBD1. From germline, CDR1 is MNHEY and CDR2 SVGAGI. The junction had 4 bases not matched to a gene; V was cut back by 0 bases and J by 9 bases. The CDR3 is made up of 13 amino acids.

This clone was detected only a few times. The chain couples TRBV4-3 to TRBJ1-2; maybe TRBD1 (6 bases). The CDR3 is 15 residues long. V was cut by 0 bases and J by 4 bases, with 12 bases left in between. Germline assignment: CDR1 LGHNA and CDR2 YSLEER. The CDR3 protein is CASSQEGASLYGYTF. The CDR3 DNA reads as TGCGCCAGCAGCCAAGAGGGGGCCAGCCTCTATGGCTACACCTTC.